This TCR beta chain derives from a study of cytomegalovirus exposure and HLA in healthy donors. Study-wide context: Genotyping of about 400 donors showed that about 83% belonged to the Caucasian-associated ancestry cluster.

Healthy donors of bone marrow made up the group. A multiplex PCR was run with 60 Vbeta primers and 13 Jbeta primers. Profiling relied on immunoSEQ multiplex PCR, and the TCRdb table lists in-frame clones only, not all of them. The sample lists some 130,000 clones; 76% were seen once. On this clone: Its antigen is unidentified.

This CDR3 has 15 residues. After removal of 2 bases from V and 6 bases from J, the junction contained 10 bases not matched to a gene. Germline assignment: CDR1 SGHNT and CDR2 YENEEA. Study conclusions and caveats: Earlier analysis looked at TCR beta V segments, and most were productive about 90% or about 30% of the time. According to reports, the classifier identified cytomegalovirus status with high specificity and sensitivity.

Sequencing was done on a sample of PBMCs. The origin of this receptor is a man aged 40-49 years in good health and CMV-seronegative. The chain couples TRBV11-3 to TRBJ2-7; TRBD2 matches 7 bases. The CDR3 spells CASSLHPGGVREQYF. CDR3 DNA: TGTGCCAGCAGCTTACACCCGGGGGGAGTCCGCGAGCAGTACTTC.